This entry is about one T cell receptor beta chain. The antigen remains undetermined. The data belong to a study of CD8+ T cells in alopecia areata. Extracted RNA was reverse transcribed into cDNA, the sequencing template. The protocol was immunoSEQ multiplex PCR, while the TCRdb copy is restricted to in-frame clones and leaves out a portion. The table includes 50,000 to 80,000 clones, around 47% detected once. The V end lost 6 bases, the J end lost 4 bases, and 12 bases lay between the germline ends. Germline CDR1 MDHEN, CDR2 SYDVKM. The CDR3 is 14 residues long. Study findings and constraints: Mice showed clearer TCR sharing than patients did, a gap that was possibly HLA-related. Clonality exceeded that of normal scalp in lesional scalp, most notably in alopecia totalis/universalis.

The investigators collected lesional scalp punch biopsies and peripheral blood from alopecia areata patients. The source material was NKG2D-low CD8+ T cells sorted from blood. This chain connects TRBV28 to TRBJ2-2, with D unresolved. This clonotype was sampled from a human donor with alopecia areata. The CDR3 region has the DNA TGTGCCAGCAGACTTGAGTGGGCCACCGGGGAGCTGTTTTTT. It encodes CASRLEWATGELFF. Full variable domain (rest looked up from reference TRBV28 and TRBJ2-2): DVKVTQSSRYLVKRTGEKVFLECVQDMDHENMFWYRQDPGLGLRLIYFSYDVKMKEKGDIPEGYSVSREKKERFSLILESASTNQTSMYLCASRLEWATGELFFGEGSRLTVL.